The sequence of this TCR beta chain was determined in a study of stem cell transplantation in POMP-related autoinflammatory disease (dated by TCRdb to the early 2020s). Study-wide context: It was hypothesized that MHC class I-dependent CD8+ T-cell differentiation and positive selection are impaired by defective thymoproteasomes, resulting in skewing of the TRB repertoire. To find out how POMP deficiency affects T-cell receptor beta repertoire diversity and CDR3 characteristics, high-throughput TRB sequencing was used.

The investigation overall reported the following: PRAID patients showed a restricted number of unique TRB V-J gene pairings. PRAID patients trended toward lower TRB diversity and higher clonality across all analyzed T-cell subsets. In PRAID patients, the trend toward increased clonality and lower diversity reached statistical significance only for regulatory T cells.

Before TRB sequencing, T-cell subsets (conventional T cells, CD8+ T cells, regulatory T cells, T follicular helper cells) were sorted. The germline V and J ends show losses of 6 bases and 5 bases respectively, and no gene match explains 15 bases of the junction. The CDR3 numbers 16 residues from cysteine through phenylalanine. CDR3 DNA is the only sequence kept; it has 48 bases, read in frame from the first base. CDR1 and CDR2, per the germline V gene, are MGHRA and YSYEKL. Library preparation employed the immunoSEQ multiplex PCR assay. In the original analysis: Repertoire diversity was quantified with Shannon entropy, accounting for clonal size distribution. The Gini-Simpson index (Simpson_1-D) served as the measure of how unequally clonotypes were distributed. Not all clones reach the TCRdb copy of this immuneACCESS table, which keeps in-frame sequences only. Checked studies attribute under half of the gap to unresolved V genes and leave the rest unexplained. From that table come the V and J calls and clone size; the DNA was used to work out D and trimming. This sample lists over a thousand clones; more than 60% were detected once. The ten most abundant clones make up 10% to 15% of the sample.

Remarks on this clone: The clone's antigen remains unknown. Base qualities are not at hand, and no much larger clone is one base apart.

Sequenced: CD8+ T cells from PBMCs. The TCR was taken from a human donor in good health. The chain uses TRBV4-1 and TRBJ2-7; a stretch of 8 junction bases matches TRBD1. The DNA reads as follows: TGCGCCAGCAGGGAAACCCCGGGACAGGCCAGAGACGAGCAGTACTTC. Its coded protein is CASRETPGQARDEQYF.